This TCR beta chain stems from a study of cytomegalovirus exposure and HLA in healthy donors. At the level of the study: Unique TCRs numbering some 80 million, obtained from HLA-typed donors, made up an early data release.

The study's findings and limits: Across all donors, roughly uniform sequencing depth was an assumption of the presence/absence analyses. In a later analysis, productive TCRs from donors in an Asian-associated ancestry cluster reportedly carried fewer N-insertions than the cohort mean.

CDR1 and CDR2 from the germline V gene are SGDLS and YYNGEE. The CDR3 runs to 14 residues. Trimming left V 0 bases short and J 8 bases short, with 14 bases between. 13 Jbeta primers and 60 Vbeta primers were used for the PCR. TCRdb's table, derived via immunoSEQ multiplex PCR, lists solely in-frame clones and lacks some. This repertoire shows approximately 120,000 clones, just under 70% found once; its top ten account for roughly 5.9%. Note on this clone: Antigen: not known.

The genes are TRBV9 and TRBJ1-1, with D uncertain. This sequence was found in a woman in her 70s in good health and CMV-seropositive. Sequenced sample: PBMCs. The DNA of the CDR3 is TGTGCCAGCAGCGTAGAAGAGGTTAATGGCGAAGCTTTCTTT. Residues: CASSVEEVNGEAFF.